The 9 T cell receptor beta chains reported below all come from one sample, sequenced in a study of T cells in Graves' hyperthyroidism and ophthalmopathy. Authors of the study amplified TCR beta CDR3 regions from RNA transcripts. Researchers ran a first-round RT-PCR on the TCR CDR3 using the HTBI primer set. TCRdb reprocessed the multiplex PCR reads with MiXCR, giving one entry per CDR3 protein. The table shows hundreds of thousands of distinct CDR3 sequences, with more than 15% occurring only once. Sequenced material: blood. The receptors were sampled from a woman aged 35 to 49 with Graves' ophthalmopathy.

V is TRBV11-2 and J is TRBJ2-2, with D possibly TRBD2 on 6 matching bases. From germline, CDR1 is SGHAT and CDR2 FQNNGV. The CDR3 length is 13 residues. The V end was cut by 3 bases, the J end by 9 bases, with 11 bases between. The CDR3 coding sequence is TGTGCCAGCAGCTTCGGAGGGACGAGGGAGCTGTTTTTT. Translation gives CASSFGGTRELFF. The complete variable domain, with remaining parts taken from reference TRBV11-2 and TRBJ2-2, reads EAGVAQSPRYKIIEKRQSVAFWCNPISGHATLYWYQQILGQGPKLLIQFQNNGVVDDSQLPKDRFSAERLKGVDSTLKIQPAKLEDSAVYLCASSFGGTRELFFGEGSRLTVL.

This clonotype was found many times. CDR3 coding DNA: TGTGCCAGCAGCTTCGGGGCAGGGTTAGGCACTGAAGCTTTCTTT. This sequence encodes CASSFGAGLGTEAFF. The rearrangement joins TRBV11-2 to TRBJ1-1, with D perhaps TRBD1 (5 bases). The germline gives CDR1 SGHAT, CDR2 FQNNGV. This CDR3 contains 15 residues. V dropped 3 bases and J dropped 4 bases, with 15 bases sitting between them.

Ten or more counts support this clonotype. V gene TRBV6-1 combines with J gene TRBJ1-1, with D uncertain. V dropped 1 base and J dropped 5 bases, with 5 bases sitting between them. Germline CDR1 MNHNS, CDR2 SASEGT. The CDR3 extends over 12 amino acids. The CDR3 here is CASSEVETEAFF. The CDR3 DNA sequence: TGTGCCAGCAGTGAAGTCGAGACTGAAGCTTTCTTT.

This clonotype was seen a few times. The chain has TRBV6-2 or TRBV6-3 and TRBJ2-1; 10 bases map to TRBD2. This CDR3 region has 16 residues. The J segment lost 6 bases and the V segment lost 7 bases, leaving 12 bases of the junction unmatched. Germline V lookup: CDR1 MNHEY, CDR2 SVGEGT. The CDR3 sequence is CASNPIPSGRSNEQFF. The CDR3 region has the DNA TGTGCCAGCAACCCTATACCTAGCGGGAGAAGCAATGAGCAGTTCTTC.

This clonotype came up many times. This sequence joins TRBV7-3 and TRBJ2-1, with TRBD2 matching over 10 bases. After removal of 5 bases from V and 7 bases from J, the junction contained 8 bases not matched to a gene. The CDR3 sequence is 15 residues long. From germline, CDR1 is SGHTA and CDR2 FQGTGA. The CDR3 region has the DNA TGTGCCAGCAGCGCAAGCGGGGGGGACTATAATGAGCAGTTCTTC. Translated, it gives CASSASGGDYNEQFF. Looking up the rest from reference TRBV7-3 and TRBJ2-1 gives the full variable domain: GAGVSQTPSNKVTEKGKYVELRCDPISGHTALYWYRQSLGQGPEFLIYFQGTGAADDSGLPNDRFFAVRPEGSVSTLKIQRTERGDSAVYLCASSASGGDYNEQFFGPGTRLTVL.

This clonotype was seen only a few times. This chain connects TRBV4-3 to TRBJ1-5, with a possible D match to TRBD1 (6 bases). V gave up 0 bases and J gave up 7 bases, with 13 bases separating them. The germline V gene encodes CDR1 LGHNA and CDR2 YSLEER. The CDR3 runs 15 residues. CDR3 region: CASSQDGRGEQPQHF. The DNA for the CDR3 is TGCGCCAGCAGCCAAGATGGGAGGGGGGAGCAGCCCCAGCATTTT.

This chain uses TRBV28 with TRBJ1-5; D gene ambiguous. There are 15 residues in the CDR3. V shed 5 bases and J shed 3 bases, with 14 bases lying between them. Germline-derived CDR1 and CDR2 are MDHEN and SYDVKM. In nucleotides, the CDR3 is TGTGCCAGCAGTCCCCCCCCATATATCAATCAGCCCCAGCATTTT. Protein product: CASSPPPYINQPQHF.

The rearrangement links TRBV4-1 to TRBJ1-6, with 7 bases matching TRBD1. This CDR3 has 16 residues. Germline V gene lookup returns CDR1 MGHRA and CDR2 YSYEKL. Losses at the gene ends were 0 bases for V and 12 bases for J; bases not matched to a gene: 11. The CDR3 coding sequence is TGCGCCAGCAGCCAAGAAGGGGACAGCCGTGCGGGACCCCTCCACTTT. Protein: CASSQEGDSRAGPLHF.

This clonotype was detected many times. The chain's CDR3 is CASRPSGPNTDTQYF. The DNA for the CDR3 is TGTGCCAGCAGACCTAGCGGGCCGAACACAGATACGCAGTATTTT. The chain joins TRBV12-3 or TRBV12-4 to TRBJ2-3; TRBD2 aligns across 8 bases. The junction had 7 bases not matched to a gene; V was cut back by 6 bases and J by 2 bases. The CDR3 totals 15 residues.